A selection of T cell receptor beta chains follows, all from one sample in a study of blood T cell repertoires in COVID-19. Assay used: immunoSEQ multiplex PCR; TCRdb lists only in-frame clones, some missing. The table lists approximately 110,000 clones, 75% to 90% of them singletons. Sequencing was carried out using peripheral blood. The receptors originated from a woman aged 80 or over with acute or convalescent COVID-19. Both conserved end residues are part of each CDR3. The D gene is left open where the match is weak. Clone size is stated in some rows and not others, as once, few, many or a class when expanded.

V gene: TRBV2
clone size: -
D gene: TRBD1
J gene: TRBJ1-1
CDR3 DNA: TGTGCCAGCAGCGACAGGGGGATCGGATCTGAAGCTTTCTTT
CDR3 protein: CASSDRGIGSEAFF

V gene: TRBV7-9
clone size: -
D gene: -
J gene: TRBJ1-3
CDR3 DNA: TGTGCCAGCAGCTTAGTATGGCAGGGGCGATCTGGAAACACCATATATTTT
CDR3 protein: CASSLVWQGRSGNTIYF

V gene: TRBV28
clone size: -
D gene: TRBD2
J gene: TRBJ2-7
CDR3 DNA: TGTGCCAGCACTCAAAGCGGGGGGGACTCCTACGAGCAGTACTTC
CDR3 protein: CASTQSGGDSYEQYF

V gene: TRBV28
clone size: -
D gene: -
J gene: TRBJ1-6
CDR3 DNA: TGTGCCAGCAGTTTTTTAGTTTCACCCCTCCACTTT
CDR3 protein: CASSFLVSPLHF

V gene: TRBV2
clone size: -
D gene: TRBD1
J gene: TRBJ2-7
CDR3 DNA: TGTGCCAGCAGGACAGGGGGCGGCTCCTACGAGCAGTACTTC
CDR3 protein: CASRTGGGSYEQYF

V gene: TRBV2
clone size: -
D gene: TRBD2
J gene: TRBJ2-5
CDR3 DNA: TGTGCCAGCAGTGAAGGGCTAGCGGGGGGCCAAGAGACCCAGTACTTC
CDR3 protein: CASSEGLAGGQETQYF

V gene: TRBV6-5
clone size: -
D gene: -
J gene: TRBJ1-1
CDR3 DNA: TGTGCCAGCAGTTTCACAGGGTTCACTGAAGCTTTCTTT
CDR3 protein: CASSFTGFTEAFF

V gene: TRBV4-3
clone size: -
D gene: TRBD1
J gene: TRBJ2-5
CDR3 DNA: TGCGCCAGCAGCCAAGGGACGGACAGGGGGAAAGAGACCCAGTACTTC
CDR3 protein: CASSQGTDRGKETQYF

V gene: TRBV7-9
clone size: -
D gene: -
J gene: TRBJ2-7
CDR3 DNA: TGTGCCAGCACCACTCCCGATCCCGTAGGGAGCTACGAGCAGTACTTC
CDR3 protein: CASTTPDPVGSYEQYF

V gene: TRBV6-2/TRBV6-3
clone size: once
D gene: -
J gene: TRBJ1-5
CDR3 DNA: TGTGCCAGCAGTTACCTCCAACGGGGGGTACAAGGCAATCAGCCCCAGCATTTT
CDR3 protein: CASSYLQRGVQGNQPQHF

V gene: TRBV13
clone size: -
D gene: TRBD2
J gene: TRBJ2-3
CDR3 DNA: TGTGCCAGCAGCTTACCACCGCCCGGGGGGACAGATACGCAGTATTTT
CDR3 protein: CASSLPPPGGTDTQYF

V gene: TRBV9
clone size: -
D gene: -
J gene: TRBJ2-1
CDR3 DNA: TGTGCCAGCAGCACAACAGGGAATGAGCAGTTCTTC
CDR3 protein: CASSTTGNEQFF

V gene: TRBV10-3
clone size: -
D gene: -
J gene: TRBJ1-6
CDR3 DNA: TGTGCCATCAGTGAGACAGGGCGGAATTCACCCCTCCACTTT
CDR3 protein: CAISETGRNSPLHF

V gene: TRBV6-1
clone size: -
D gene: -
J gene: TRBJ2-7
CDR3 DNA: TGTGCCAGCAGTGAGGACCGGGACAAGGAGCAGTACTTC
CDR3 protein: CASSEDRDKEQYF

V gene: TRBV6-5
clone size: -
D gene: -
J gene: TRBJ2-3
CDR3 DNA: TGTGCCAGCAGTTACTCGCGGGGCATCACAGATACGCAGTATTTT
CDR3 protein: CASSYSRGITDTQYF

V gene: TRBV19
clone size: once
D gene: TRBD2
J gene: TRBJ2-3
CDR3 DNA: TGTGCCAGTAGTACCCGACTAGCGGGGGACACAGATACGCAGTATTTT
CDR3 protein: CASSTRLAGDTDTQYF

V gene: TRBV2
clone size: -
D gene: TRBD1
J gene: TRBJ1-2
CDR3 DNA: TGTGCCAGCACAATGACAGGGGGAAATCGGCAGGGCTACACCTTC
CDR3 protein: CASTMTGGNRQGYTF

V gene: TRBV5-1
clone size: -
D gene: -
J gene: TRBJ2-5
CDR3 DNA: TGCGCCAGCAGCCAGCGGGACAGGGAGACCCAGTACTTC
CDR3 protein: CASSQRDRETQYF

V gene: TRBV28
clone size: -
D gene: -
J gene: TRBJ2-7
CDR3 DNA: TGTGCCAGCAGCTCTCGTTTTGAGGGAGTCTACGAGCAGTACTTC
CDR3 protein: CASSSRFEGVYEQYF

V gene: TRBV24-1
clone size: -
D gene: -
J gene: TRBJ1-5
CDR3 DNA: TGTGCCACCAGTGATTCAGGGAACAATCAGCCCCAGCATTTT
CDR3 protein: CATSDSGNNQPQHF

V gene: TRBV23-1
clone size: once
D gene: -
J gene: TRBJ2-7
CDR3 DNA: TGCGCCAGCACAGGTGTGGGCGTGCAGTACTTC
CDR3 protein: CASTGVGVQYF

V gene: TRBV28
clone size: -
D gene: -
J gene: TRBJ2-1
CDR3 DNA: TGTGCCAGCAGTTTAACAGGGTTGCCCCCCTCCTACAATGAGCAGTTCTTC
CDR3 protein: CASSLTGLPPSYNEQFF

V gene: TRBV6-5
clone size: -
D gene: -
J gene: TRBJ1-1
CDR3 DNA: TGTGCCAGCAGCAAGGACAGCGCCCGTGAAGCTTTCTTT
CDR3 protein: CASSKDSAREAFF

V gene: TRBV20-1
clone size: -
D gene: -
J gene: TRBJ1-2
CDR3 DNA: TGCAGTGCTAGAGAACAGTATGGCTACACCTTC
CDR3 protein: CSAREQYGYTF

V gene: TRBV2
clone size: -
D gene: TRBD1
J gene: TRBJ2-3
CDR3 DNA: TGTGCCAGCGCGGGACAGGGCATTCTTGATACGCAGTATTTT
CDR3 protein: CASAGQGILDTQYF

V gene: TRBV19
clone size: -
D gene: TRBD1
J gene: TRBJ1-1
CDR3 DNA: TGTGCCAGTATTGGGACAGGGAGATACACTGAAGCTTTCTTT
CDR3 protein: CASIGTGRYTEAFF

V gene: TRBV28
clone size: -
D gene: TRBD1
J gene: TRBJ1-6
CDR3 DNA: TGTGCCAGCACGATCCCGGACAGGGTCTCACCCCTCCACTTT
CDR3 protein: CASTIPDRVSPLHF

V gene: TRBV30
clone size: -
D gene: -
J gene: TRBJ2-2
CDR3 DNA: TGTGCCTGGAGTGTACCTTGGCAGGGGGGAAGCACCGGGGAGCTGTTTTTT
CDR3 protein: CAWSVPWQGGSTGELFF

V gene: TRBV30
clone size: -
D gene: -
J gene: TRBJ1-1
CDR3 DNA: TGTGCCATGGAGGGGCCAGGGCCGGGTACTGAAGCTTTCTTT
CDR3 protein: CAMEGPGPGTEAFF

V gene: TRBV5-1
clone size: -
D gene: -
J gene: TRBJ2-7
CDR3 DNA: TGCGCCAGCAGCTTGGTCACGGCGGGCGAGCAGTACTTC
CDR3 protein: CASSLVTAGEQYF

V gene: TRBV24-1
clone size: -
D gene: TRBD1
J gene: TRBJ2-5
CDR3 DNA: TGTGCCACCAGTGATCCCACGACAGGGTCGGAGACCCAGTACTTC
CDR3 protein: CATSDPTTGSETQYF

V gene: TRBV5-5
clone size: -
D gene: TRBD2
J gene: TRBJ2-5
CDR3 DNA: TGTGCCAGCAGCTTGAATGAAGCGGGGAGGGAAGAGACCCAGTACTTC
CDR3 protein: CASSLNEAGREETQYF

V gene: TRBV5-1
clone size: -
D gene: TRBD2
J gene: TRBJ2-2
CDR3 DNA: TGCGCCAGCAGCGGGAGGGGTGAGAACACCGGGGAGCTGTTTTTT
CDR3 protein: CASSGRGENTGELFF

V gene: TRBV24-1
clone size: -
D gene: -
J gene: TRBJ2-7
CDR3 DNA: TGTGCCACCAGTGCCCCCCGGGACACCGCCATCTACGAGCAGTACTTC
CDR3 protein: CATSAPRDTAIYEQYF

V gene: TRBV11-2
clone size: -
D gene: TRBD1
J gene: TRBJ2-7
CDR3 DNA: TGTGCCAGCAGCCGCACCTCGCCGGGACAGAGCCTCTACGAGCAGTACTTC
CDR3 protein: CASSRTSPGQSLYEQYF

V gene: TRBV3-1/TRBV3-2
clone size: -
D gene: TRBD1
J gene: TRBJ2-7
CDR3 DNA: TGTGCCAGCAGCCAGACCGGGACAGGGGGCGAGCAGTACTTC
CDR3 protein: CASSQTGTGGEQYF

V gene: TRBV7-6
clone size: -
D gene: -
J gene: TRBJ2-3
CDR3 DNA: TGTGCCAGCAGCTTAGGGGGTAGGGGCTACACAGATACGCAGTATTTT
CDR3 protein: CASSLGGRGYTDTQYF

V gene: TRBV5-1
clone size: -
D gene: TRBD1
J gene: TRBJ2-2
CDR3 DNA: TGCGCCAGCTGGGGACAGGGAGGGACCGGGGAGCTGTTTTTT
CDR3 protein: CASWGQGGTGELFF

V gene: TRBV10-2
clone size: -
D gene: -
J gene: TRBJ1-2
CDR3 DNA: TGCGCCAGCAGTGAGTCCGGGACTTACTATGGCTACACCTTC
CDR3 protein: CASSESGTYYGYTF

V gene: TRBV2
clone size: once
D gene: TRBD1
J gene: TRBJ1-1
CDR3 DNA: TGTGCCAGCAGAGGGGGCTTTGAAGCTTTCTTT
CDR3 protein: CASRGGFEAFF

V gene: TRBV3-1/TRBV3-2
clone size: -
D gene: TRBD2
J gene: TRBJ2-1
CDR3 DNA: TGTGCCAGCAGCCCGGGACTAGCGGGGGTACAGTTCTTC
CDR3 protein: CASSPGLAGVQFF

V gene: TRBV3-1/TRBV3-2
clone size: -
D gene: -
J gene: TRBJ2-7
CDR3 DNA: TGTGCCAGCAGCCCCCGAGACATTGGCTACGAGCAGTACTTC
CDR3 protein: CASSPRDIGYEQYF

V gene: TRBV6-1
clone size: -
D gene: -
J gene: TRBJ1-1
CDR3 DNA: TGTGCCAGCAGTGAAGGGTCCAGGTTGGTGGCTGAAGCTTTCTTT
CDR3 protein: CASSEGSRLVAEAFF

V gene: TRBV7-2
clone size: -
D gene: -
J gene: TRBJ2-5
CDR3 DNA: TGTGCCAGCAGCTTAGGTCGTCTTAGTGGAGAGACCCAGTACTTC
CDR3 protein: CASSLGRLSGETQYF

V gene: TRBV7-8
clone size: -
D gene: -
J gene: TRBJ2-5
CDR3 DNA: TGTGCGGCGGGGAGAGAGACCCAGTACTTC
CDR3 protein: CAAGRETQYF

V gene: TRBV2
clone size: -
D gene: TRBD1
J gene: TRBJ1-1
CDR3 DNA: TGTGCCAGCAGTGCCGGGGACAGCGAATTACGTGAAGCTTTCTTT
CDR3 protein: CASSAGDSELREAFF

V gene: TRBV5-5
clone size: -
D gene: -
J gene: TRBJ1-2
CDR3 DNA: TGTGCCAGCAGCCGATGGGGGGTCTCCTATGGCTACACCTTC
CDR3 protein: CASSRWGVSYGYTF

V gene: TRBV28
clone size: -
D gene: -
J gene: TRBJ2-7
CDR3 DNA: TGTGCCAGCAGTTTGGTACAGACCTACGAGCAGTACTTC
CDR3 protein: CASSLVQTYEQYF

V gene: TRBV6-2/TRBV6-3
clone size: -
D gene: TRBD2
J gene: TRBJ2-7
CDR3 DNA: TGTGCCAGCAGTTACCCGACTAGCGGGGGCTACGAGCAGTACTTC
CDR3 protein: CASSYPTSGGYEQYF

V gene: TRBV15
clone size: -
D gene: TRBD1
J gene: TRBJ2-3
CDR3 DNA: TGTGCCACCAGCAGAGGTCGAGGGGGCCAAGGGGATACGCAGTATTTT
CDR3 protein: CATSRGRGGQGDTQYF

V gene: TRBV13
clone size: -
D gene: -
J gene: TRBJ2-7
CDR3 DNA: TGTGCCAGCAGCGAAGCTGACAGCGAGCAGTACTTC
CDR3 protein: CASSEADSEQYF

V gene: TRBV6-6
clone size: -
D gene: TRBD1
J gene: TRBJ1-1
CDR3 DNA: TGTGCCAGCATCCCGGGACAGACGAACACTGAAGCTTTCTTT
CDR3 protein: CASIPGQTNTEAFF

V gene: TRBV19
clone size: -
D gene: -
J gene: TRBJ2-7
CDR3 DNA: TGTGCCAGTAGTGGAGGGCTCTTGGGCGTCCACGAGCAGTACTTC
CDR3 protein: CASSGGLLGVHEQYF

V gene: TRBV5-1
clone size: -
D gene: TRBD1
J gene: TRBJ1-2
CDR3 DNA: TGCGCCAGCAGCTCGGGACAGGGGGCGAAGTATAATGGCTACACCTTC
CDR3 protein: CASSSGQGAKYNGYTF

V gene: TRBV18
clone size: -
D gene: TRBD1
J gene: TRBJ1-6
CDR3 DNA: TGTGCCAGCTCACCTCGGGACAGGGCCTATAATTCACCCCTCCACTTT
CDR3 protein: CASSPRDRAYNSPLHF

V gene: TRBV6-6
clone size: once
D gene: -
J gene: TRBJ2-7
CDR3 DNA: TGTGCCAGCAGTTACGCGGGACAGTCCTACGAGCAGTACTTC
CDR3 protein: CASSYAGQSYEQYF

V gene: TRBV28
clone size: -
D gene: -
J gene: TRBJ2-5
CDR3 DNA: TGTGCCAGCAGTATTTGGGGGCAGGAGACCCAGTACTTC
CDR3 protein: CASSIWGQETQYF

V gene: TRBV6-5
clone size: -
D gene: -
J gene: TRBJ2-7
CDR3 DNA: TGTGCCAGCAGTTACTCGAATCTGGGACACCCCTACGAGCAGTACTTC
CDR3 protein: CASSYSNLGHPYEQYF

V gene: TRBV18
clone size: -
D gene: -
J gene: TRBJ1-1
CDR3 DNA: TGTGCCAGCTCGACTCAAACGATGACTGAAGCTTTCTTT
CDR3 protein: CASSTQTMTEAFF